The present T cell receptor (beta chain) was sequenced within a study of regulatory T cells in long-lasting Graves disease. Germline V CDR1 and CDR2: SGDLS, YYNGEE. This CDR3 is built from 15 residues. V lost 2 bases and J 7 bases, leaving 17 bases between the germline ends. Relying on iRepertoire HTBI primers and Arm-PCR of CDR3 regions, the team built TCR beta libraries. TCRdb redid the calling of the multiplex PCR reads with MiXCR, one entry per CDR3 protein. Of roughly 220,000 distinct CDR3 sequences listed, around 16% were seen once; the top ten hold around 20%. As to time point: newly diagnosed GD, antithyroid drugs for less than 3 months. The TCR library was prepared using RNA isolated from PBMCs.

The sample in question was peripheral blood mononuclear cells (PBMCs), obtained at new diagnosis, from a patient treated with antithyroid drugs. The clonotype originates from a female donor with Graves disease. V usage is TRBV9 and J usage is TRBJ2-3; D is unclear. CDR3 in amino acids: CASSVNAPPANTQYF. CDR3 bases: TGTGCCAGCAGCGTTAATGCGCCTCCCGCGAATACGCAGTATTTT.